This T cell receptor beta chain was documented in a study of blood T cell repertoires in COVID-19. Authors' data handling: Amplification from reference gene primers served as the basis for estimated nucleated cell counts. Data came from immunoSEQ multiplex PCR; TCRdb stores just in-frame clones and leaves some out. V, J and clone size reflect that table, while D and trimming were determined from the DNA. The sample contains a few hundred thousand clones, roughly 90% of which appear only once. The material sequenced was peripheral blood. The TCR originated in a woman in her twenties or thirties with active or convalescent COVID-19.

The CDR3, as DNA: TGTGCCAGCAGTCGACAGCTTGCTATGAAAAAACTGTTTTTT. Translation: CASSRQLAMKKLFF. The V gene is TRBV6-5, the J gene TRBJ1-4, with a weak D call TRBD1 (5 bases). Trimming stripped 5 bases from V and 9 bases from J, with 16 bases between. CDR3 length: 14 amino acids. Germline V gene data show CDR1 as MNHEY and CDR2 as SVGAGI.